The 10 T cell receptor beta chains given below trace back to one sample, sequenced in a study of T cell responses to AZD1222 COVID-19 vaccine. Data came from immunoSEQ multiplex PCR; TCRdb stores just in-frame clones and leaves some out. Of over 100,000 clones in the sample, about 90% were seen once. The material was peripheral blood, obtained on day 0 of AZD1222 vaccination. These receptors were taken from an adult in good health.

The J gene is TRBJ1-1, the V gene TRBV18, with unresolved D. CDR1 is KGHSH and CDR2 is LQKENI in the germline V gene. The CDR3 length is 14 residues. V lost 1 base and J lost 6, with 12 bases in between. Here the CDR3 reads CASSPREQSSEAFF. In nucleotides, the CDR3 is TGTGCCAGCTCACCACGGGAGCAATCCTCTGAAGCTTTCTTT.

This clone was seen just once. The CDR3 DNA follows: TGCGCCAGCAGTCGTGGACAGCTTAACACTGAAGCTTTCTTT. This encodes CASSRGQLNTEAFF. The chain couples TRBV23-1 to TRBJ1-1; D perhaps matches TRBD1 (6 bases). TRBV23-1 is marked as an open reading frame, function uncertain. V lost 4 bases and J lost 2, with 11 bases in between. The CDR3 totals 14 residues.

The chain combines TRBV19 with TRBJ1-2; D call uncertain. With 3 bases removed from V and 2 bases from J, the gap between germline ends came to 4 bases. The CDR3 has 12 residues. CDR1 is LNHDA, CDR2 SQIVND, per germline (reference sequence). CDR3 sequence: CASSIWNYGYTF. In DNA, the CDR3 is TGTGCCAGTAGTATCTGGAACTATGGCTACACCTTC.

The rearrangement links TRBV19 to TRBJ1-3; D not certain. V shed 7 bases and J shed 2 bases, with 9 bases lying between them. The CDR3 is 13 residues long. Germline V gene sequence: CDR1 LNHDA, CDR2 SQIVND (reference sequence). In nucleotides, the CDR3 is TGTGCCAGTACCCAAAGCCCTGGAAACACCATATATTTT. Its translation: CASTQSPGNTIYF. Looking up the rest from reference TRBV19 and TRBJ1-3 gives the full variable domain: DGGITQSPKYLFRKEGQNVTLSCEQNLNHDAMYWYRQDPGQGLRLIYYSQIVNDFQKGDIAEGYSVSREKKESFPLTVTSAQKNPTAFYLCASTQSPGNTIYFGEGSWLTVV.

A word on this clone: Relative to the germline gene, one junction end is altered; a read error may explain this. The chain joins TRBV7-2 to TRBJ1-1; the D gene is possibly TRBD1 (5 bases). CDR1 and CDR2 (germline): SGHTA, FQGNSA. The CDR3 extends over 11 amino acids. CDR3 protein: CASSLGSSGGF. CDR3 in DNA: TGTGCCAGCAGCTTAGGTTCTAGTGGGGGGTTT.

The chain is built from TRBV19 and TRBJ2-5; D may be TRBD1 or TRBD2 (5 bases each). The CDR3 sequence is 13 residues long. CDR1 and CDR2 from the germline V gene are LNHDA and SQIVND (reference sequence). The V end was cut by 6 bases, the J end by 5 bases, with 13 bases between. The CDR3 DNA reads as TGTGCCAGTAGGCCTGACGGGACCGAGACCCAGTACTTC. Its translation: CASRPDGTETQYF.

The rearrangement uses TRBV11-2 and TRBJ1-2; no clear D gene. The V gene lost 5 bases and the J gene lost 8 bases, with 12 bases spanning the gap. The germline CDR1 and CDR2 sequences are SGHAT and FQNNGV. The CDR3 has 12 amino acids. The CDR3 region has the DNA TGTGCCAGCAGCCCCTCAACGGGAGGCTACACCTTC. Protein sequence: CASSPSTGGYTF.

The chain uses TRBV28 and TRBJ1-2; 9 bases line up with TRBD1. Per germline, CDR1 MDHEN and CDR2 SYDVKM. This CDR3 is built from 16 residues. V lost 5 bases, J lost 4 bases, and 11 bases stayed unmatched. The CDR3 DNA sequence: TGTGCCAGCAGTCCCAGACTGGGACAGGGTTTCTATGGCTACACCTTC. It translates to CASSPRLGQGFYGYTF.

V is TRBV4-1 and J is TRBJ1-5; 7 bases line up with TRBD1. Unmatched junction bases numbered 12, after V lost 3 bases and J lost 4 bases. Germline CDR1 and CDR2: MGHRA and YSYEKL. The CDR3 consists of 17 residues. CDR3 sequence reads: CASSQPTGALINQPQHF. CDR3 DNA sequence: TGCGCCAGCAGCCAGCCCACAGGGGCACTAATAAATCAGCCCCAGCATTTT.

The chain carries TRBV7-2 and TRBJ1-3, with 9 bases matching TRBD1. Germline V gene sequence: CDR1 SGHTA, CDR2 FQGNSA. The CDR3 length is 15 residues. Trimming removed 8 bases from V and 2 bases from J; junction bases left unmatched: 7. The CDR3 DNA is TGTGCCAGCGGCGGACAGGGGATCGCTGGAAACACCATATATTTT. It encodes CASGGQGIAGNTIYF.